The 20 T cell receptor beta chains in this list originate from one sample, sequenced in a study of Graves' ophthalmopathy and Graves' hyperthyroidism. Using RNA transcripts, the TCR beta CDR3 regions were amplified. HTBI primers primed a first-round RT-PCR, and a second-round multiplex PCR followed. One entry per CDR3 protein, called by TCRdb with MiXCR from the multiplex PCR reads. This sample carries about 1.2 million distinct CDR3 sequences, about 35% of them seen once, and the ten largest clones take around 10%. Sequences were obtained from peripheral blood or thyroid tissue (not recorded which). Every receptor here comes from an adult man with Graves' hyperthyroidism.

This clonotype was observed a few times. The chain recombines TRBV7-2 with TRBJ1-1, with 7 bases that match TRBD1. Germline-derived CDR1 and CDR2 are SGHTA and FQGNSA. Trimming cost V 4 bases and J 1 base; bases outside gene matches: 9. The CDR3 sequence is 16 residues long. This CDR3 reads CASSYHGAGGNTEAFF. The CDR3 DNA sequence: TGTGCCAGCAGCTACCACGGGGCAGGGGGGAACACTGAAGCTTTCTTT.

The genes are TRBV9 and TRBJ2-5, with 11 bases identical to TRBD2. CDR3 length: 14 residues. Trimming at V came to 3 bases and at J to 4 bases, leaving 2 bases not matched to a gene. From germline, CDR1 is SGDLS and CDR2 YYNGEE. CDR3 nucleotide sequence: TGTGCCAGCAGCGAGGGGACTAGCGGAGAGACCCAGTACTTC. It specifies CASSEGTSGETQYF.

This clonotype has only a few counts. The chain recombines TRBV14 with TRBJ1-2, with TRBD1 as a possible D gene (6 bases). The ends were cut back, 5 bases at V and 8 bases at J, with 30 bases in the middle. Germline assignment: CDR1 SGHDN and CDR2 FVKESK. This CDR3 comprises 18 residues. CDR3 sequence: CASSYAIDQGWASRGYTF. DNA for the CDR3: TGTGCCAGCAGCTACGCCATAGACCAGGGGTGGGCCTCTCGGGGCTACACCTTC. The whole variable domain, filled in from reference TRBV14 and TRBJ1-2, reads EAGVTQFPSHSVIEKGQTVTLRCDPISGHDNLYWYRRVMGKEIKFLLHFVKESKQDESGMPNNRFLAERTGGTYSTLKVQPAELEDSGVYFCASSYAIDQGWASRGYTFGSGTRLTVV.

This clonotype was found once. The CDR3 is CASMGSLSPMNTEAFF. The CDR3 nucleotides read TGTGCCAGTATGGGCAGTCTCTCTCCGATGAACACTGAAGCTTTCTTT. The rearrangement links TRBV19 to TRBJ1-1; D remains ambiguous. Germline V gene data show CDR1 as LNHDA and CDR2 as SQIVND (reference sequence). The CDR3 has 16 residues. Trimming took 7 bases from V and 0 from J, leaving 18 bases between them.

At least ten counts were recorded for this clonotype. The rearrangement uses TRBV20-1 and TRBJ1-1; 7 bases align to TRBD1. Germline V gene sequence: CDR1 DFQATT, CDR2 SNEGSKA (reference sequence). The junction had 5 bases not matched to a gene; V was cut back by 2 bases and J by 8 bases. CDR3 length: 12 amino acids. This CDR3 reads CSARFRDSEAFF. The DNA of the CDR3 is TGCAGTGCTAGATTCCGGGACAGCGAAGCTTTCTTT.

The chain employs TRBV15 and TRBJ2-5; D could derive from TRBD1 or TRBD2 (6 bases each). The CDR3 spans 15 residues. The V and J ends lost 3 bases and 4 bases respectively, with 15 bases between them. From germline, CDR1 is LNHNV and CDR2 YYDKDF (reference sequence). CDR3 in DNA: TGTGCCACCAGCAGTTGGGGGGCTAGGGGAGAGACCCAGTACTTC. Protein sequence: CATSSWGARGETQYF.

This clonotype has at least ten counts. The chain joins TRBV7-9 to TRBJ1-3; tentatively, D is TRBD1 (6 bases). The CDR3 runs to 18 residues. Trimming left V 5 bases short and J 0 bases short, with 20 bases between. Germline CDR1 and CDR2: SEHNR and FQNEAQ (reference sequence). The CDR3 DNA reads TGTGCCAGCAGCCTCAGGGGCAGGGGACCCTTCTCTGGAAACACCATATATTTT. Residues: CASSLRGRGPFSGNTIYF.

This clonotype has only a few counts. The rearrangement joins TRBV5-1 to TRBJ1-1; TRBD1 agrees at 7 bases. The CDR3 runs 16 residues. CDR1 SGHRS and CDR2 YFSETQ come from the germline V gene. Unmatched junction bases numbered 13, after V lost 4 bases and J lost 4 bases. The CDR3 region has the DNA TGCGCCAGCAGCAAATACAAACAGGGGTCTGGCACTGAAGCTTTCTTT. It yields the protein CASSKYKQGSGTEAFF.

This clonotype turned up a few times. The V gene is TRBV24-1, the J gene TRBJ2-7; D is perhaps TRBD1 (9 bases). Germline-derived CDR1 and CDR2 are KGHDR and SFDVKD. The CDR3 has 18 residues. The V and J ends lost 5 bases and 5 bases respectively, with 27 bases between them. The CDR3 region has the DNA TGTGCCACCAGTGGCCACCCGGCGGGGGGACAGGGTTACCACGAGCAGTACTTC. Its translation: CATSGHPAGGQGYHEQYF.

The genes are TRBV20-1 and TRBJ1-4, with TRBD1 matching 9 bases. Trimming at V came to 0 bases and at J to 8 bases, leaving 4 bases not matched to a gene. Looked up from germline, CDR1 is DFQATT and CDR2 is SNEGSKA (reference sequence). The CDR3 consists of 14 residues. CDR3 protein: CSARDPGTGEKLFF. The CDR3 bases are TGCAGTGCTAGAGATCCCGGGACAGGGGAAAAACTGTTTTTT.

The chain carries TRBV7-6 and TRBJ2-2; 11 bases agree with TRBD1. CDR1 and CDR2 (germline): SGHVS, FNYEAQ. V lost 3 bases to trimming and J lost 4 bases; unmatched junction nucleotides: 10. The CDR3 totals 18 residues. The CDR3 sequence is CASSFPLGQGEATGELFF. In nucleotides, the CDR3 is TGTGCCAGCAGCTTCCCCCTGGGACAGGGGGAAGCCACCGGGGAGCTGTTTTTT.

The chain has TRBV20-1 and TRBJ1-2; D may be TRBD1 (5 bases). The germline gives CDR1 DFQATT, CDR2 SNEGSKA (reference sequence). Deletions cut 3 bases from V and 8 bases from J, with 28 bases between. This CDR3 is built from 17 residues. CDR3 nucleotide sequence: TGCAGTGCTAGGAGTACAGGTACATGGAAACTACGGGTGGGCTACACCTTC. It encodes CSARSTGTWKLRVGYTF.

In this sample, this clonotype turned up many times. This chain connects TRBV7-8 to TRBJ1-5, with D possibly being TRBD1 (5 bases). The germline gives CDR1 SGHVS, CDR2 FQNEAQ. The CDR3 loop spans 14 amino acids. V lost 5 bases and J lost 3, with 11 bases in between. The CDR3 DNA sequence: TGTGCCAGCAGCGTGGGGCCCCACAATCAGCCCCAGCATTTT. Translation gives CASSVGPHNQPQHF. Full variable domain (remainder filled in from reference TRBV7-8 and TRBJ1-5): GAGVSQSPRYKVAKRGQDVALRCDPISGHVSLFWYQQALGQGPEFLTYFQNEAQLDKSGLPSDRFFAERPEGSVSTLKIQRTQQEDSAVYLCASSVGPHNQPQHFGDGTRLSIL.

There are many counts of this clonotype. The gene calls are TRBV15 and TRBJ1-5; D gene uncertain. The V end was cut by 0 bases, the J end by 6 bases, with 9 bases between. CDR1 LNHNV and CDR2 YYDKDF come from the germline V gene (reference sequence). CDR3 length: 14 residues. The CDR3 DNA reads TGTGCCACCAGCAGAGATCTAGTGTTTCAGCCCCAGCATTTT. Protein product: CATSRDLVFQPQHF.

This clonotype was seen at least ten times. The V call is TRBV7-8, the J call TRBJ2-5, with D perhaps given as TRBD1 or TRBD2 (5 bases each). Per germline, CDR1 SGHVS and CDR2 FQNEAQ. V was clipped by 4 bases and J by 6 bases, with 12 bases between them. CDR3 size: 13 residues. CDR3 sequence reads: CASSYSGAQTQYF. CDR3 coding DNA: TGTGCCAGCAGCTACTCCGGGGCCCAGACCCAGTACTTC.

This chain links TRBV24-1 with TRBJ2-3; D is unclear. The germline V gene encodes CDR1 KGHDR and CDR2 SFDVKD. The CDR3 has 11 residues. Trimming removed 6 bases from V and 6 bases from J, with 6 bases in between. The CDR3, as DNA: TGTGCCACCAGTCTGCGGGATACGCAGTATTTT. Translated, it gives CATSLRDTQYF.

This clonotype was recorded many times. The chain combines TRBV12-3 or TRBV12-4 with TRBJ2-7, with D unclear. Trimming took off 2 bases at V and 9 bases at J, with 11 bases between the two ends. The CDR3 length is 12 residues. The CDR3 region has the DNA TGTGCCAGCAGTTTAACCCCACCAGGGCAGTACTTC. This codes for CASSLTPPGQYF.

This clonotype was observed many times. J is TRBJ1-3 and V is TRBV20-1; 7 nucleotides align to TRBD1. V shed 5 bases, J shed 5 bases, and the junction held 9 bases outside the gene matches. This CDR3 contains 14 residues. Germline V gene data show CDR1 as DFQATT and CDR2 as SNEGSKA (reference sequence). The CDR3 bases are TGCAGTGCTGAATACCCGGGACAGCGAAACACCATATATTTT. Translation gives CSAEYPGQRNTIYF.

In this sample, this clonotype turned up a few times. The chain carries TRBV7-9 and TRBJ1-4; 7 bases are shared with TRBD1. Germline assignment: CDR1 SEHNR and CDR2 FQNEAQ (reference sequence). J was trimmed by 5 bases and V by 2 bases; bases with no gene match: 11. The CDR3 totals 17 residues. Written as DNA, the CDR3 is TGTGCCAGCAGCTTACCCATAACTGGGACAGAAAATGAAAAACTGTTTTTT. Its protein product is CASSLPITGTENEKLFF.

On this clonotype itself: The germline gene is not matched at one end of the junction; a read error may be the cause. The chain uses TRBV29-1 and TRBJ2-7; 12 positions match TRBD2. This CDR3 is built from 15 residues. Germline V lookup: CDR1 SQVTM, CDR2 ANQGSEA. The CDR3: CSVERLAGVSYERYF. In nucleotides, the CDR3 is TGCAGCGTTGAACGACTAGCGGGGGTGAGTTACGAGCGGTACTTC.